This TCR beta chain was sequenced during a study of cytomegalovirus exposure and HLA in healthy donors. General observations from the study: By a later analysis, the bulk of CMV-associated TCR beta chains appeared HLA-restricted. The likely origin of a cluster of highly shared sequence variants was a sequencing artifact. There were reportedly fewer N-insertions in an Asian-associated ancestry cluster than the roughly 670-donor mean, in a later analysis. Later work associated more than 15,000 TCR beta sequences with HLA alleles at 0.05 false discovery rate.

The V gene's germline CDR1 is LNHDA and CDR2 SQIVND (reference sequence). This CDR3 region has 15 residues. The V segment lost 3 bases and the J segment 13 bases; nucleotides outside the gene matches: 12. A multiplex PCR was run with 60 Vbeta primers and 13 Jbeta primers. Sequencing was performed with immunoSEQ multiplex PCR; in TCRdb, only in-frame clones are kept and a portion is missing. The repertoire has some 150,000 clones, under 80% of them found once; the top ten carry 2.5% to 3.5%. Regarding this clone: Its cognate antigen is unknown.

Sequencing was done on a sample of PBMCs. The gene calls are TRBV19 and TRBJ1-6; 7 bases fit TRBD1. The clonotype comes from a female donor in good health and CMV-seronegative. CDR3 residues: CASSIGDRATQPLHF. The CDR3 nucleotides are TGTGCCAGTAGTATCGGAGACAGGGCTACACAGCCCCTCCACTTT.